This T cell receptor beta chain is drawn from a study of blood T cell repertoires in COVID-19. At the level of the study: Donors in the United States, Italy and Spain gave samples during acute or convalescent COVID-19. In each case, the material was cDNA or gDNA derived from T cells, B-cell-depleted T cells, or PBMCs.

Trimming took 0 bases from V and 5 from J, leaving 10 bases between them. The CDR3 runs to 15 residues. Germline lookup yields CDR1 LGHDT and CDR2 YNNKEL (reference sequence). Original methodology: Nucleated cell counts were estimated from reference gene primer amplification. Repertoires were generated with immunoSEQ multiplex PCR, while TCRdb's copy carries only in-frame clones and drops some. That table gives V, J and clone size, and the DNA gave D and trimming. The table shows some 140,000 clones, with approximately 80% occurring only once. Sequencing was carried out using peripheral blood. This chain uses TRBV3-1 (or the pseudogene TRBV3-2) with TRBJ2-2; TRBD1 is a possible D gene (5 bases). The receptor's source is a man aged 80 or over with acute or convalescent COVID-19. This CDR3 reads CASSQEFQGTGELFF. CDR3 nucleotide sequence: TGTGCCAGCAGCCAAGAATTTCAGGGAACCGGGGAGCTGTTTTTT.